This entry lists 7 T cell receptor beta chains sequenced from one sample in a study of T cells in Graves' hyperthyroidism and ophthalmopathy. Amplification of TCR beta CDR3 regions used RNA as the template. HTBI primers were used for first-round RT-PCR of the TCR CDR3. In TCRdb, the multiplex PCR reads were re-called with MiXCR into one record per CDR3 protein. This table has some 490,000 distinct CDR3 sequences, 22% appearing once. The sequenced sample was blood. These receptors all stem from a woman aged 70-85 years with Graves' ophthalmopathy.

The chain is built from TRBV7-2 and TRBJ2-7; no reliable D call. The germline gives CDR1 SGHTA, CDR2 FQGNSA. V gave up 0 bases and J gave up 3 bases, with 15 bases separating them. The CDR3 contains 16 residues. The CDR3 protein is CASSLASDPINYEQYF. Here the CDR3 DNA reads TGTGCCAGCAGCTTAGCATCTGACCCGATAAACTACGAGCAGTACTTC.

This chain joins TRBV7-2 and TRBJ1-5; D unclear. Germline-derived CDR1 and CDR2 are SGHTA and FQGNSA. Trimming stripped 5 bases from V and 7 bases from J, with 12 bases between. CDR3 length: 13 amino acids. Here the CDR3 DNA reads TGTGCCAGCAGCCCCCGGATGTCACAGCCCCAGCATTTT. Its translation is CASSPRMSQPQHF.

This clonotype has more than one count but fewer than ten. This may stem from a read error, because a much larger clone lies one nucleotide away. The rearrangement uses TRBV12-3 or TRBV12-4 and TRBJ2-3; the match to TRBD2 covers 12 bases. This CDR3 has 15 amino acids. As DNA, the CDR3 is TGTGCCGGCAGTGGACTAGCGGGGAGCACAGATACGCAGTATTTT. Its translation is CAGSGLAGSTDTQYF.

This clonotype was counted between two and nine times. The V and J genes are TRBV24-1 and TRBJ2-2; 12 bases fit TRBD2. This CDR3 is built from 15 residues. The V segment lost 5 bases and the J segment 6 bases; nucleotides outside the gene matches: 3. Looked up from germline, CDR1 is KGHDR and CDR2 is SFDVKD. The CDR3 protein is CATSVSSGRAGELFF. The CDR3, as DNA: TGTGCCACCAGTGTGTCTAGCGGGAGGGCCGGGGAGCTGTTTTTT.

The chain joins TRBV5-1 to TRBJ1-6; D remains ambiguous. The CDR3 is 13 amino acids. CDR1 and CDR2 from the germline V gene are SGHRS and YFSETQ. V gave up 8 bases and J gave up 8 bases, with 14 bases separating them. The CDR3 loop reads CASRGSGDSPLHF. The DNA of the CDR3 is TGCGCCAGTAGAGGGTCCGGGGATTCACCCCTCCACTTT.

The V call is TRBV2, the J call TRBJ2-5; TRBD2 matches at 10 bases. There are 15 residues in the CDR3. CDR1 and CDR2 (germline): SNHLY, FYNNEI. V lost 6 bases, J lost 4 bases, and 8 bases stayed unmatched. The CDR3 sequence is CASRRGTSVSETQYF. The CDR3 DNA reads as TGTGCCAGCAGGAGGGGGACTAGCGTATCAGAGACCCAGTACTTC.

This clonotype was seen repeatedly, ten times or more. V usage is TRBV2 and J usage is TRBJ2-2, with D possibly TRBD2 on 7 matching bases. Germline lookup yields CDR1 SNHLY and CDR2 FYNNEI. The V end was cut by 8 bases, the J end by 8 bases, with 21 bases between. The CDR3 extends over 15 amino acids. The CDR3 nucleotides read TGTGCCAGCGTCCCCGGGGGGCGATCGTTGGGGGAGCTGTTTTTT. Translating gives CASVPGGRSLGELFF.